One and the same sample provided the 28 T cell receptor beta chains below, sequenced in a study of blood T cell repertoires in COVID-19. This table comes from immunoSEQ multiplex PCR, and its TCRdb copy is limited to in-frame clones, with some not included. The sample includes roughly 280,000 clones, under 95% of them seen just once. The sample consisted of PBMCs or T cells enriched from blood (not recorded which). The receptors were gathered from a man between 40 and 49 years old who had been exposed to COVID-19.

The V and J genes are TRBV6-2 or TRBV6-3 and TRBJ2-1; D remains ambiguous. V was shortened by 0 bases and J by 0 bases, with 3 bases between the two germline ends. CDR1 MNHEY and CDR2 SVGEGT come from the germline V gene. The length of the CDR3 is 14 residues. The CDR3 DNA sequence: TGTGCCAGCAGTTACTCTAGCTCCTACAATGAGCAGTTCTTC. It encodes CASSYSSSYNEQFF.

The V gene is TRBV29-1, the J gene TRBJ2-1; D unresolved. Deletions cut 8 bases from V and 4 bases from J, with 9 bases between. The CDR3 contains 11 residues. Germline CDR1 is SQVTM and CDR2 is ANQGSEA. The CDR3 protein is CSTNSYNEQFF. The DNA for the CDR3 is TGCAGCACAAACAGTTACAATGAGCAGTTCTTC.

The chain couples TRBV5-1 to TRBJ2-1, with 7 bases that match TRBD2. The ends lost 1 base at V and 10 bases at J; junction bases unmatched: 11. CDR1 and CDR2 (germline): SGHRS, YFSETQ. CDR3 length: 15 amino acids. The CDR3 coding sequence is TGCGCCAGCAGCTTGAGGCCTAGCGGCGGGGCGGAGCAGTTCTTC. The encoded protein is CASSLRPSGGAEQFF.

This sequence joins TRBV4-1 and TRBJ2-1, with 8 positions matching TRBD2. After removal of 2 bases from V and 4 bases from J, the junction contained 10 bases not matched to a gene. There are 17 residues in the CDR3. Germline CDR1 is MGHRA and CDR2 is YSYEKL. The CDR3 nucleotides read TGCGCCAGCAGCCAAACCCCAACTAGCGGAACTTACAATGAGCAGTTCTTC. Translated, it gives CASSQTPTSGTYNEQFF.

CDR3 coding DNA: TGTGCCACCAGTGGCCCGGGACAACTTATAGGCGCGGGGGAGCTGTTTTTT. The encoded protein is CATSGPGQLIGAGELFF. The J gene is TRBJ2-2, the V gene TRBV24-1; maybe TRBD1 (6 bases). The CDR3 is made up of 17 amino acids. Trimming cost V 5 bases and J 8 bases, with 23 bases left between them. Germline V gives CDR1 KGHDR, CDR2 SFDVKD.

This CDR3 reads CAWSVTSGSSDTQYF. CDR3 coding DNA: TGTGCCTGGAGTGTAACTAGCGGGAGCTCAGATACGCAGTATTTT. The chain uses TRBV30 and TRBJ2-3; 11 bases match TRBD2. In germline, CDR1 is GTSNPN, CDR2 SVGIG (reference sequence). This CDR3 comprises 15 residues. The V segment lost 0 bases and the J segment 4 bases; nucleotides outside the gene matches: 3.

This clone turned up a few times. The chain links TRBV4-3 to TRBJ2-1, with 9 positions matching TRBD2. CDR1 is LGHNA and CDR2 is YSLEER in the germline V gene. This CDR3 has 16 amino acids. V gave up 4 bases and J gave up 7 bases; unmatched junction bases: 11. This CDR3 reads CASSPHPAGGGNEQFF. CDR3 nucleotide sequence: TGCGCCAGCAGCCCCCACCCGGCGGGAGGGGGGAATGAGCAGTTCTTC.

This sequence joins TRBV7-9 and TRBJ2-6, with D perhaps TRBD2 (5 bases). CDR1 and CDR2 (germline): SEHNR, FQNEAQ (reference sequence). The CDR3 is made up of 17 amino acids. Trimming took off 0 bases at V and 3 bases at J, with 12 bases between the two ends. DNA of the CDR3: TGTGCCAGCAGCTTAGCCTTCGGGGAAGGTGGGGCCAACGTCCTGACTTTC. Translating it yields CASSLAFGEGGANVLTF.

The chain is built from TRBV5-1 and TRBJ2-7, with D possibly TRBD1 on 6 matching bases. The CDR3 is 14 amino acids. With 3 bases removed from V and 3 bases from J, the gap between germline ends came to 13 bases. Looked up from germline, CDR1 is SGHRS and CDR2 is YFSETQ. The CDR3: CASSSTGTIYEQYF. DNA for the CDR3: TGCGCCAGCAGCTCCACAGGGACAATCTACGAGCAGTACTTC. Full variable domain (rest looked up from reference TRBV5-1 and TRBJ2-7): KAGVTQTPRYLIKTRGQQVTLSCSPISGHRSVSWYQQTPGQGLQFLFEYFSETQRNKGNFPGRFSGRQFSNSRSEMNVSTLELGDSALYLCASSSTGTIYEQYFGPGTRLTVT.

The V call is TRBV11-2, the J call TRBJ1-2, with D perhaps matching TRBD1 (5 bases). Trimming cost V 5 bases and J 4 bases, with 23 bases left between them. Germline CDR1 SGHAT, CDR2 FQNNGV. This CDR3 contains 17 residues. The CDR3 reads CASSPNRGGYPPYGYTF. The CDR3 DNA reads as TGTGCCAGCAGCCCAAACCGGGGGGGGTATCCCCCCTATGGCTACACCTTC. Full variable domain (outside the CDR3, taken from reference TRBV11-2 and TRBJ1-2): EAGVAQSPRYKIIEKRQSVAFWCNPISGHATLYWYQQILGQGPKLLIQFQNNGVVDDSQLPKDRFSAERLKGVDSTLKIQPAKLEDSAVYLCASSPNRGGYPPYGYTFGSGTRLTVV.

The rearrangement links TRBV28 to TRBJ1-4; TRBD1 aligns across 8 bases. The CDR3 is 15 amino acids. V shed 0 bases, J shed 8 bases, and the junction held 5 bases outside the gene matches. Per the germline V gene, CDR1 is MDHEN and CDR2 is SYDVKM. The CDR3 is CASSLWTGAGEKLFF. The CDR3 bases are TGTGCCAGCAGTTTATGGACAGGGGCAGGCGAAAAACTGTTTTTT. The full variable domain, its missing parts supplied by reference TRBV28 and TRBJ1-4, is DVKVTQSSRYLVKRTGEKVFLECVQDMDHENMFWYRQDPGLGLRLIYFSYDVKMKEKGDIPEGYSVSREKKERFSLILESASTNQTSMYLCASSLWTGAGEKLFFGSGTQLSVL.

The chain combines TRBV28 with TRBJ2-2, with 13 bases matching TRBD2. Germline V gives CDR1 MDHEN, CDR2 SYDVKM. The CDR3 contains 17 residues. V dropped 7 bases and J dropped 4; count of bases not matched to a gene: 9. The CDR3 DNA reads TGTGCCAGCATCCAGACTAGCGGGAGGTCTGGCACCGGGGAGCTGTTTTTT. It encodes CASIQTSGRSGTGELFF.

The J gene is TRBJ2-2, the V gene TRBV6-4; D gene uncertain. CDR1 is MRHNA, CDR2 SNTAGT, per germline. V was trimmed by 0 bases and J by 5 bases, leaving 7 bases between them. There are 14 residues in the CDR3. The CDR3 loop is CASSDSERTGELFF. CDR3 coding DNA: TGTGCCAGCAGTGACTCTGAGCGAACCGGGGAGCTGTTTTTT.

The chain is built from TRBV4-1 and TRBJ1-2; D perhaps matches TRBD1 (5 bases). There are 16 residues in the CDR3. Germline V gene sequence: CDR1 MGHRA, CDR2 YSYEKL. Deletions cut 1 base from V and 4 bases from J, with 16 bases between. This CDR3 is CASSQVPGDSGYGYTF. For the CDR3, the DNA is TGCGCCAGCAGCCAAGTGCCGGGGGATTCGGGCTATGGCTACACCTTC.

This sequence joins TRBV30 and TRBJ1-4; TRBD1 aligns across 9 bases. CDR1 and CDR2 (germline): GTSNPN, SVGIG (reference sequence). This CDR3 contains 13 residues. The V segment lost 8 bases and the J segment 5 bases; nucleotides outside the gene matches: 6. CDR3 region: CAVPGQGNEKLFF. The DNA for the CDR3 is TGTGCCGTTCCGGGACAGGGAAATGAAAAACTGTTTTTT.

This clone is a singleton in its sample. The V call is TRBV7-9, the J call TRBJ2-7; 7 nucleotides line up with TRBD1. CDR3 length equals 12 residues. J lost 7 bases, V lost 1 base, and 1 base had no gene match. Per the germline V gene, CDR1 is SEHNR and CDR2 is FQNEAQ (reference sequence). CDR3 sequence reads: CASSLVTGEQYF. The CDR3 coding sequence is TGTGCCAGCAGCTTAGTGACAGGGGAGCAGTACTTC.

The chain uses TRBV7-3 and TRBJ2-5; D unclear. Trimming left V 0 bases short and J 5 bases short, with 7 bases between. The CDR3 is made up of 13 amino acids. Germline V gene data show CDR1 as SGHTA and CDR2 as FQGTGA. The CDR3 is CASSLTFGETQYF. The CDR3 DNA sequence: TGTGCCAGCAGCTTAACGTTCGGGGAGACCCAGTACTTC.

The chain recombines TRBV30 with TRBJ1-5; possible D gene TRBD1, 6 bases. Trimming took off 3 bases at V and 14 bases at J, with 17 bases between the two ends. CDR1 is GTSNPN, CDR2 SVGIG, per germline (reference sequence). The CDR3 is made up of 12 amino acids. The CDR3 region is CAWSLTPGHKHF. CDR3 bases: TGTGCCTGGAGCTTAACTCCGGGACACAAGCATTTT.

CDR3 protein: CASSYGTGGKTEAFF. The CDR3 DNA sequence: TGTGCCAGCAGTTACGGGACAGGGGGAAAAACTGAAGCTTTCTTT. The chain employs TRBV6-5 and TRBJ1-1, with TRBD1 matching over 11 bases. Germline V gene lookup returns CDR1 MNHEY and CDR2 SVGAGI. The CDR3 spans 15 residues. V was clipped by 2 bases and J by 5 bases; unmatched bases: 4.

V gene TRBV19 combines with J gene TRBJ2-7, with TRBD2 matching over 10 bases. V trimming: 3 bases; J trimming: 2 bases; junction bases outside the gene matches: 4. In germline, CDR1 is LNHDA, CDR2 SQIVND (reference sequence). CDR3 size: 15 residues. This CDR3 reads CASSIRTSGTYEQYF. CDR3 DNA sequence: TGTGCCAGTAGTATCAGGACTAGCGGTACCTACGAGCAGTACTTC.

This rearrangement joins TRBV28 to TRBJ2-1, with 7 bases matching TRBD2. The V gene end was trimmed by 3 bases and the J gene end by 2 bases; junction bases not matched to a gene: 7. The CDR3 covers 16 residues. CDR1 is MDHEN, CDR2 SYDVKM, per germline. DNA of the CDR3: TGTGCCAGCAGTTTTCGGGGCGGGAGTACCTACAATGAGCAGTTCTTC. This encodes CASSFRGGSTYNEQFF.

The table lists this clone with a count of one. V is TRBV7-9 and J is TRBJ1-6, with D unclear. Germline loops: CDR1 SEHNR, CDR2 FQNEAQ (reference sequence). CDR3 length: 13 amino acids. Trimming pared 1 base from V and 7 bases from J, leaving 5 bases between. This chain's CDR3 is CASSLGANSPLHF. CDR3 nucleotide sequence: TGTGCCAGCAGCTTAGGGGCCAATTCACCCCTCCACTTT. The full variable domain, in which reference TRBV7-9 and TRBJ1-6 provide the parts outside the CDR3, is DTGVSQNPRHKITKRGQNVTFRCDPISEHNRLYWYRQTLGQGPEFLTYFQNEAQLEKSRLLSDRFSAERPKGSFSTLEIQRTEQGDSAMYLCASSLGANSPLHFGNGTRLTVT.

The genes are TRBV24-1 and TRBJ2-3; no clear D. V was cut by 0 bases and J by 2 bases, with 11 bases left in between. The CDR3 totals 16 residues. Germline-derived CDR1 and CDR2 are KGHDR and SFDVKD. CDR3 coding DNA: TGTGCCACCAGTGATTTGCAACCAGATGTCACAGATACGCAGTATTTT. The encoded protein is CATSDLQPDVTDTQYF.

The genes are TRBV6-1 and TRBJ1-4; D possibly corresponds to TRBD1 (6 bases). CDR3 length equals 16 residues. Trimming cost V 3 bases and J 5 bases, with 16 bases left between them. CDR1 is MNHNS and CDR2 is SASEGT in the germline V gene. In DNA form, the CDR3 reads TGTGCCAGCAGTGATATGATAGGGGGGGGGAATGAAAAACTGTTTTTT. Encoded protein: CASSDMIGGGNEKLFF.

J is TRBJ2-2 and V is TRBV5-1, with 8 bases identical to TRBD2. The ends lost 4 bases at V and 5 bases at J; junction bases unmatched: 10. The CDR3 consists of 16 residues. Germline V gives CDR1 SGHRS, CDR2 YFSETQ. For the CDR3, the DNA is TGCGCCAGCAGCGGGGGCGGAGCGGGAGTTACCGGGGAGCTGTTTTTT. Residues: CASSGGGAGVTGELFF.

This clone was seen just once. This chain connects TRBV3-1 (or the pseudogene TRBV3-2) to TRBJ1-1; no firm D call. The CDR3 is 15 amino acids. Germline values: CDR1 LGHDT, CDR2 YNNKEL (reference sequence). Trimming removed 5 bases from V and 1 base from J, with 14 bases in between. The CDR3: CASSYNPSGNTEAFF. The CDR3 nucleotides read TGTGCCAGCAGCTATAATCCCTCGGGGAACACTGAAGCTTTCTTT.

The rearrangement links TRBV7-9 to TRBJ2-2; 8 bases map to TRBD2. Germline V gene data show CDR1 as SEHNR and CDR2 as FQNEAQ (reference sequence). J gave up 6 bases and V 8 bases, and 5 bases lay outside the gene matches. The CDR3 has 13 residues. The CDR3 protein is CASGEAGAGELFF. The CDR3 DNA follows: TGTGCCAGCGGGGAAGCGGGGGCCGGGGAGCTGTTTTTT.

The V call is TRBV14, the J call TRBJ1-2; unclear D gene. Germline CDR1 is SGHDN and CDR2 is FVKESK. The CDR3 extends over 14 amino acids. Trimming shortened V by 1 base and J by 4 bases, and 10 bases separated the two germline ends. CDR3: CASSQAMGGYGYTF. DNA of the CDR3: TGTGCCAGCAGCCAAGCTATGGGAGGCTATGGCTACACCTTC.